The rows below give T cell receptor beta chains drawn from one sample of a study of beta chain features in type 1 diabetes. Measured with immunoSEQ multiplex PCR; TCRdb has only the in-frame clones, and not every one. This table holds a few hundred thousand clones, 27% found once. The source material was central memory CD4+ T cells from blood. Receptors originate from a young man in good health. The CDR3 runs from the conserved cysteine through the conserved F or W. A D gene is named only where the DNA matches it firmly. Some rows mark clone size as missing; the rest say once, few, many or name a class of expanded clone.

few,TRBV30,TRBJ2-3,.,TGTGCCTGGAGTGTGATGGGCACCGTAACAGATACGCAGTATTTT,CAWSVMGTVTDTQYF
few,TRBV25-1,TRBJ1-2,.,TGTGCCAGCAGTGACAGCAGGTTCGGAGGCTACACCTTC,CASSDSRFGGYTF
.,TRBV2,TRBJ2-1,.,TGTGCCAGCAGTGTTATCCGGGAAAATGAGCAGTTCTTC,CASSVIRENEQFF
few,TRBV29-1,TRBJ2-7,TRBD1,TGCAGCGTCATATGGACAGGGGGCTATTACGAGCAGTACTTC,CSVIWTGGYYEQYF
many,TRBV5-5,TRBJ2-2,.,TGTGCCAGCAGCATAACAGGGAAAAACACCGGGGAGCTGTTTTTT,CASSITGKNTGELFF
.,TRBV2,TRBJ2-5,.,TGTGCCAGCAAAGGAGGACGGCAAGAGACCCAGTACTTC,CASKGGRQETQYF
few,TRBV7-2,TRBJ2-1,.,TGTGCCAGCAGCTTAAGGGGCGGTGAGCAGTTCTTC,CASSLRGGEQFF
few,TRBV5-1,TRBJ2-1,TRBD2,TGCGCCAGCAGGGTAGGGGAGGGCCGATTCAATGAGCAGTTCTTC,CASRVGEGRFNEQFF
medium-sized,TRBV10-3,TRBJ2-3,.,TGTGCCATCAGTGAGCGGCAGGGCCCCACAGATACGCAGTATTTT,CAISERQGPTDTQYF
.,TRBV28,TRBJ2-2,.,TGTGCCAGCAAGGCAGATTACACCGGGGAGCTGTTTTTT,CASKADYTGELFF
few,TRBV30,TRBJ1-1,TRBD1,TGTGCCTGGAGTGTACGACAGGGAACTGAAGCTTTCTTT,CAWSVRQGTEAFF
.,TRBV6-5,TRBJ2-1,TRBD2,TGTGCCAGCACTACTAGCGGGAGGGCGTACAATGAGCAGTTCTTC,CASTTSGRAYNEQFF
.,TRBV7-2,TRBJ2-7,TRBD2,TGTGCCAGCAGCCTAGCGGGTAGTAAAGGCTACGAGCAGTACTTC,CASSLAGSKGYEQYF
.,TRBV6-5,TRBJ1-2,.,TGTGCCAGCAGAGCAGTCTATGGCTACACCTTC,CASRAVYGYTF
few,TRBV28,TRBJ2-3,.,TGTGCAGCAAGGGGGGACACAGATACGCAGTATTTT,CAARGDTDTQYF
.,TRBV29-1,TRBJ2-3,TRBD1,TGCAGCGGGGGACAGACAACAGATACGCAGTATTTT,CSGGQTTDTQYF